The entry that follows covers one T cell receptor beta chain sequence. Its specific antigen is unknown. Qualities for individual bases were not recorded, and no much larger clone is one base off. The collaborating institutions used their own protocols to collect whole blood in K2EDTA tubes. For TCRbeta analysis, collaborators shipped samples as frozen whole blood, isolated PBMCs, or DNA extracted from either of those sample types. From the cysteine through the phenylalanine, the CDR3 covers 14 amino acids. The sequence is cut down to CDR3 DNA, 42 bases in frame from base 1. From a lookup of the germline V gene (reference sequence), CDR1 and CDR2 are MNHNY and SVGAGI. V is reduced by 3 bases and J by 6 bases, leaving a spacing of 12 bases between them. The record originates from a study of blood T cell repertoires in COVID-19 (dated by TCRdb to about 2020). General notes on the study: Samples from collaborators originated in the United States, Italy and Spain and spanned both the acute and convalescent phases of COVID-19. The material from the prospective study consisted of cDNA or gDNA derived from T cells, B-cell-depleted T cells, or PBMCs. The repertoires were released in a freely available public database meant as a resource for research on the immune response to SARS-CoV-2. Subjects who had been exposed to COVID-19, were actively infected with it, or had recovered from it provided the deeply sampled blood TCRbeta repertoires that made up the dataset. Sample metadata almost always included a de-identified subject ID, COVID-19 status, age in years and sex. The samples were drawn from two sources: the first 160 participants of the ongoing ImmuneRACE study, and 950 to 1,500 subjects contributed by 6 global collaborators. Where available, HLA class I and class II types were taken from metadata supplied by the sample provider and were not determined by assay-based typing. General conclusions and limits of the study: How much clinical and demographic metadata was included differed by source and by participant, and the metadata was provided uncurated.

TCRbeta CDR3 regions were amplified from genomic DNA using the immunoSEQ Assay, a bias-controlled multiplex PCR. Per the original workflow: The number of nucleated cells in each sample was estimated from the amplification of reference gene primers within the assay. Sequence reads were collapsed and filtered to measure the absolute abundance of every unique TCRbeta CDR3 rearrangement. For each sample, productive Simpson clonality was calculated by taking the square root of Simpson's diversity index across productive rearrangements. TCRdb limited this immuneACCESS table to in-frame rearrangements with V and J called. A share of clones is missing; checked studies link under half to unresolved V genes, and the rest is unexplained. The DNA was the basis for D and trimming; V, J and clone size are from that table. The sample data list about 200,000 clones, and nearly 90% of these were observed just once. 20% to 25% of the sample rests with the top ten.

The sequencing input was peripheral blood. The receptor was isolated from a man aged 60 to 75 with active or convalescent COVID-19. The sequence is built from TRBV6-6 and TRBJ1-5, with a weak D call of TRBD1 (6 bases match). The nucleotides are TGTGCCAGCAGTTATCTCCCAGGGGCTCAGCCCCAGCATTTT. This is translated as CASSYLPGAQPQHF.